This TCR beta chain was retrieved from a study of spatial heterogeneity in lung cancer. Whole-study results and caveats: At tumor resection, ubiquitous expanded TCRs were detected in blood more often than later.

The presence of a unique molecular identifier marked each TCR cDNA molecule. In TCRdb, the 5' RACE reads were re-called with MiXCR into one record per CDR3 protein. The table shows approximately 20,000 distinct CDR3 sequences, with approximately 4.5% occurring only once. This clonotype was seen a handful of times. Its cognate antigen is unknown. Noted time point: sample taken at primary tumor resection. Whole RNA was taken from tumor, nontumor lung or frozen PBMC; it was then sequenced unsorted. This clonotype was obtained from a male donor with early-stage non-small cell lung cancer. Specimen: PBMCs, collected at surgery.

CDR3 nucleotide sequence: TGTGCCATCAAGGGTGAGGGTACGCAGTATTTT. Translating it yields CAIKGEGTQYF. The genes are TRBV10-3 and TRBJ2-3, with D perhaps matching TRBD2 (5 bases). This CDR3 is 11 amino acids long. CDR1 ENHRY and CDR2 SYGVKD come from the germline V gene. The V and J ends lost 7 bases and 8 bases respectively, with 10 bases between them.